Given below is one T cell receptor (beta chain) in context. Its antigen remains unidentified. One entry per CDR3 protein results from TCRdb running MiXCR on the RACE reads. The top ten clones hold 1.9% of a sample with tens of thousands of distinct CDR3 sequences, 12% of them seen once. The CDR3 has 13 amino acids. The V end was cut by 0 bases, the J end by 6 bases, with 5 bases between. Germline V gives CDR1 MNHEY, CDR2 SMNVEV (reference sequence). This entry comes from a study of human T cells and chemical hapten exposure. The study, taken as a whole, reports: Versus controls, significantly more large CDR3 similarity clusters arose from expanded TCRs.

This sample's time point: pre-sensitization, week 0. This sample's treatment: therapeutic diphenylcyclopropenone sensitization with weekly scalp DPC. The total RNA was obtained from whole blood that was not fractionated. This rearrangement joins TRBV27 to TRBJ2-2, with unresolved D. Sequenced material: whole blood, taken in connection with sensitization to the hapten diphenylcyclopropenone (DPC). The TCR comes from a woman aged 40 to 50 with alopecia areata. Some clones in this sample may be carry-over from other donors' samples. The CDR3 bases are TGTGCCAGCAGTTTATCGATTGCCGGGGAGCTGTTTTTT. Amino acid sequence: CASSLSIAGELFF.